This TCR beta chain is from a study of T cells in Graves' hyperthyroidism and ophthalmopathy. Amplification of TCR beta CDR3 regions was performed using RNA transcripts as template. A first-round RT-PCR of the TCR CDR3 used the HTBI primer set. TCRdb reprocessed the multiplex PCR reads with MiXCR, giving one entry per CDR3 protein. The sample contains some 270,000 distinct CDR3 sequences, about 25% of which appear only once. CDR3 length: 15 amino acids. Germline V gene data show CDR1 as MGHDK and CDR2 as SYGVNS. V was clipped by 2 bases and J by 3 bases, with 11 bases between them. Sequencing input: blood. The rearrangement joins TRBV25-1 to TRBJ1-3; D call uncertain. The receptor was derived from a woman aged 40 to 50 with Graves' ophthalmopathy. The CDR3 loop reads CASSERIAIGNTIYF. As DNA, the CDR3 is TGTGCCAGCAGTGAAAGGATAGCTATTGGAAACACCATATATTTT.